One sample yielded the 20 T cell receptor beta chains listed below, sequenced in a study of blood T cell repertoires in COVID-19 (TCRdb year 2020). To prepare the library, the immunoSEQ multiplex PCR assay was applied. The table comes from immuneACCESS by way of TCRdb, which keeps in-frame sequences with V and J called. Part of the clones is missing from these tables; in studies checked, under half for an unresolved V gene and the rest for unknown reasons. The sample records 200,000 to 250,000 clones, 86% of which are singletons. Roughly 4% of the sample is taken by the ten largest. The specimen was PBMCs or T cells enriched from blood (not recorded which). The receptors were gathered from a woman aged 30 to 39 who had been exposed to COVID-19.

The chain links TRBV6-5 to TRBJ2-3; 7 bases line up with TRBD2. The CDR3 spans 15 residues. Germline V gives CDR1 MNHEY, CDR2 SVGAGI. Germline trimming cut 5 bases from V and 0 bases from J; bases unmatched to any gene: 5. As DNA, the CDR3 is TGTGCCAGCAGTCCCCGGACTAGGAGCACAGATACGCAGTATTTT. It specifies CASSPRTRSTDTQYF.

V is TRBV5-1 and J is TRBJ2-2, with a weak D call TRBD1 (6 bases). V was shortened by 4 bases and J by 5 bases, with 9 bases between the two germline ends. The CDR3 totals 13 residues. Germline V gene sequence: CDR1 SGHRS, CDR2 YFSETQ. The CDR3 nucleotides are TGCGCCAGCAGCCCCCAGGGGACCGGGGAGCTGTTTTTT. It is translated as CASSPQGTGELFF.

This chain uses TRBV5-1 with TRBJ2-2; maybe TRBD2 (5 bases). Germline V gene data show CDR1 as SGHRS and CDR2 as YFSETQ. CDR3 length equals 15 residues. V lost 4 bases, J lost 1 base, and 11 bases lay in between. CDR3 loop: CASSPGFRNTGELFF. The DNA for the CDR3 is TGCGCCAGCAGCCCGGGGTTCCGGAACACCGGGGAGCTGTTTTTT.

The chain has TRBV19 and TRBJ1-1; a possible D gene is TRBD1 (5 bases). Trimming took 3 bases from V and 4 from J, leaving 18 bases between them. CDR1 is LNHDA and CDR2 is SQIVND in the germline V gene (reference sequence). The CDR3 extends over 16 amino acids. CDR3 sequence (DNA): TGTGCCAGTAGTATGAGGTGGGAGGGGTGGGGCACTGAAGCTTTCTTT. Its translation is CASSMRWEGWGTEAFF.

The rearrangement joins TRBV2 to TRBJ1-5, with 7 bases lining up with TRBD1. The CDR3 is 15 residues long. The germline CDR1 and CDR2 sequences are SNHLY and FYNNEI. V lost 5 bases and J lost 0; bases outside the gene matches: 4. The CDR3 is CASSPGTASNQPQHF. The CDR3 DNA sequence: TGTGCCAGCAGTCCCGGGACAGCTAGCAATCAGCCCCAGCATTTT.

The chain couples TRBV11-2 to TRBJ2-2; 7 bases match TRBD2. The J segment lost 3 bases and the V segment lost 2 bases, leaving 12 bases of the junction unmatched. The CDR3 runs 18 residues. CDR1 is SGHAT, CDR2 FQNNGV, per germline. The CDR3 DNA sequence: TGTGCCAGCAGCTTAAGAATCACGGGGGGAGTGGACACCGGGGAGCTGTTTTTT. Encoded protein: CASSLRITGGVDTGELFF.

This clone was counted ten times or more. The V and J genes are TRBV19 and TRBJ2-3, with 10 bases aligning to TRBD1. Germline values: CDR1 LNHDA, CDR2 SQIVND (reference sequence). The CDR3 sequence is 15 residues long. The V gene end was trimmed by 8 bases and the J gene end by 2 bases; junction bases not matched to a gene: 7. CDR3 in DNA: TGTGCCAGTGGGGGACAGGGGACGAACACAGATACGCAGTATTTT. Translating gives CASGGQGTNTDTQYF.

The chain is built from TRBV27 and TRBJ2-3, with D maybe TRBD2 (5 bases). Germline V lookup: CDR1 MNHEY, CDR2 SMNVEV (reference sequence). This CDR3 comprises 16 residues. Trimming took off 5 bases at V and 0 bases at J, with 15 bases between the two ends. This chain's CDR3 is CASSLIPGSSTDTQYF. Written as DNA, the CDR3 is TGTGCCAGCAGTCTTATTCCGGGGTCTAGCACAGATACGCAGTATTTT.

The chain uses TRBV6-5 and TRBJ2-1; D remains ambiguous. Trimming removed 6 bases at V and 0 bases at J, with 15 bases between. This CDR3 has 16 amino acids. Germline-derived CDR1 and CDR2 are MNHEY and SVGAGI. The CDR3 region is CASSYSGWSSYNEQFF. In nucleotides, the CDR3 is TGTGCCAGCAGCTACAGTGGCTGGAGCTCCTACAATGAGCAGTTCTTC.

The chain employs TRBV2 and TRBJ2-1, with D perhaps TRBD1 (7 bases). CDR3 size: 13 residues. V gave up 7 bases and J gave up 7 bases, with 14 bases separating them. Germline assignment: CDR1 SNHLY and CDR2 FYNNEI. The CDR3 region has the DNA TGTGCCAGCATGGAGGGGGCATTTAATGAGCAGTTCTTC. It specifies CASMEGAFNEQFF.

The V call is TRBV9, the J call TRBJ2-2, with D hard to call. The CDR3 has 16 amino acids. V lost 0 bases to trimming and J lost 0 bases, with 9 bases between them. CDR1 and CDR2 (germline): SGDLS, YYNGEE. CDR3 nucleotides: TGTGCCAGCAGCGTAGGGGCAGAAACGAACACCGGGGAGCTGTTTTTT. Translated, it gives CASSVGAETNTGELFF.

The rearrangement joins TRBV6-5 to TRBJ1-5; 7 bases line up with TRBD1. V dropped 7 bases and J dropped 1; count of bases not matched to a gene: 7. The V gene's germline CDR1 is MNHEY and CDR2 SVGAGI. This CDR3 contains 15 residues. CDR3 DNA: TGTGCCAGCATTACAGGGGTTGGCAGCAATCAGCCCCAGCATTTT. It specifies CASITGVGSNQPQHF.

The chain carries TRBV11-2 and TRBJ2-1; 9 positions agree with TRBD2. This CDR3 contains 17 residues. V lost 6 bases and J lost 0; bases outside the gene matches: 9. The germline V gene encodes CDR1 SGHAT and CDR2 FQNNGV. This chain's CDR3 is CASSGLAGSGSYNEQFF. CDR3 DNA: TGTGCCAGCAGTGGGCTAGCGGGGAGCGGCTCCTACAATGAGCAGTTCTTC.

The CDR3: CSASVDSSYNSPLHF. The CDR3 DNA reads TGCAGTGCTAGTGTGGACAGCTCCTATAATTCACCCCTCCACTTT. The chain is built from TRBV20-1 and TRBJ1-6; possibly TRBD1 for D (6 bases). In germline, CDR1 is DFQATT, CDR2 SNEGSKA (reference sequence). Trimming stripped 3 bases from V and 0 bases from J, with 9 bases between. The CDR3 totals 15 residues.

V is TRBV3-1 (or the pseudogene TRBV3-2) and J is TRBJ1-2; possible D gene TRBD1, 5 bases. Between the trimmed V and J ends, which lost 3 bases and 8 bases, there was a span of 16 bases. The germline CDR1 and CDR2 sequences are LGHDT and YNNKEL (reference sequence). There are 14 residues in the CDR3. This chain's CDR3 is CASSHERGGLGYTF. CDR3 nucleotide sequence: TGTGCCAGCAGCCACGAAAGGGGCGGTTTGGGCTACACCTTC.

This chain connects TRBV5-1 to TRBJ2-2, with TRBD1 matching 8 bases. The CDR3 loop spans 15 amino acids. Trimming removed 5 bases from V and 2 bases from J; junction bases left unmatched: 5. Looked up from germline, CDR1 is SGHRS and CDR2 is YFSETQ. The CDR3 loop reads CASRSQGANTGELFF. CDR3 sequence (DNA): TGCGCCAGCAGATCTCAGGGGGCCAACACCGGGGAGCTGTTTTTT. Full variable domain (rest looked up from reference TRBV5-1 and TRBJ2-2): KAGVTQTPRYLIKTRGQQVTLSCSPISGHRSVSWYQQTPGQGLQFLFEYFSETQRNKGNFPGRFSGRQFSNSRSEMNVSTLELGDSALYLCASRSQGANTGELFFGEGSRLTVL.

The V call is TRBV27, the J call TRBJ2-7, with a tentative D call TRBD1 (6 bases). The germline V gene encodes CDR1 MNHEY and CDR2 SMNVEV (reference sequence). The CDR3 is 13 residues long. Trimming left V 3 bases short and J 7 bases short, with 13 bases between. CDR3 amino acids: CASSFLGRGEQYF. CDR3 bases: TGTGCCAGCAGTTTCCTGGGAAGGGGGGAGCAGTACTTC.

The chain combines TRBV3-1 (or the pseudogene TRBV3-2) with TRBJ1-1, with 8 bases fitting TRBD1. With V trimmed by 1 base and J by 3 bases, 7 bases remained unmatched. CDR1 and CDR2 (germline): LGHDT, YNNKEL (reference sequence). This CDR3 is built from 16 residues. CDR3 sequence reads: CASSQATGVGDTEAFF. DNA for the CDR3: TGTGCCAGCAGCCAAGCGACAGGGGTGGGAGACACTGAAGCTTTCTTT.

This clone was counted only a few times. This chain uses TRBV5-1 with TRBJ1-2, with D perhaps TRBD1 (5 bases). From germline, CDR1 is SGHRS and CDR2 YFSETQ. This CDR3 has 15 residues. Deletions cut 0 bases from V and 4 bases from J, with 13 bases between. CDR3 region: CASSLGGRETYGYTF. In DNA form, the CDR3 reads TGCGCCAGCAGCTTGGGCGGCAGGGAAACCTATGGCTACACCTTC. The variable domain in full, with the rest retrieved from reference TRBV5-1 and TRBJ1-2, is KAGVTQTPRYLIKTRGQQVTLSCSPISGHRSVSWYQQTPGQGLQFLFEYFSETQRNKGNFPGRFSGRQFSNSRSEMNVSTLELGDSALYLCASSLGGRETYGYTFGSGTRLTVV.

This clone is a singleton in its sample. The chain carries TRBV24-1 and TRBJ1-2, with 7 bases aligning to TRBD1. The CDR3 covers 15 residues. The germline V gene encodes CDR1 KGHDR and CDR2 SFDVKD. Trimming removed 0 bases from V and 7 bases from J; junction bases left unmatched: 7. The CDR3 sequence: CATSDLGDRGGGYTF. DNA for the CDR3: TGTGCCACCAGTGATTTGGGGGACAGAGGAGGTGGCTACACCTTC.